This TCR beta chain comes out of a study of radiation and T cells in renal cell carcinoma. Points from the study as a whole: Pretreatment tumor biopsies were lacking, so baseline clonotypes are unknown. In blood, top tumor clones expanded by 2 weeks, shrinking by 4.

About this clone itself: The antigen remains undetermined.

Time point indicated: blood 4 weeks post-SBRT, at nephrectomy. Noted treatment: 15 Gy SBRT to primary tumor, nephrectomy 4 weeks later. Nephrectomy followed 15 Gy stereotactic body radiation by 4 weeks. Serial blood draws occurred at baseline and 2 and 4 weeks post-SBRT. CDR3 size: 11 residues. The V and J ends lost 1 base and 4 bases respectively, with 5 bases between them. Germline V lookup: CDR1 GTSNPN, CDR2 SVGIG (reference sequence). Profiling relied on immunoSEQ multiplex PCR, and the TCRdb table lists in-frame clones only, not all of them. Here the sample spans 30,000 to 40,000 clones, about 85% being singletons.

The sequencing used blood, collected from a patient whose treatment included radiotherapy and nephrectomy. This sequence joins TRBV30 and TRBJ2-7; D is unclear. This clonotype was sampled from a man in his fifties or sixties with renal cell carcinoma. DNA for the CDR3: TGTGCCTGGAGTGGCCGTTACGAGCAGTACTTC. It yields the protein CAWSGRYEQYF.